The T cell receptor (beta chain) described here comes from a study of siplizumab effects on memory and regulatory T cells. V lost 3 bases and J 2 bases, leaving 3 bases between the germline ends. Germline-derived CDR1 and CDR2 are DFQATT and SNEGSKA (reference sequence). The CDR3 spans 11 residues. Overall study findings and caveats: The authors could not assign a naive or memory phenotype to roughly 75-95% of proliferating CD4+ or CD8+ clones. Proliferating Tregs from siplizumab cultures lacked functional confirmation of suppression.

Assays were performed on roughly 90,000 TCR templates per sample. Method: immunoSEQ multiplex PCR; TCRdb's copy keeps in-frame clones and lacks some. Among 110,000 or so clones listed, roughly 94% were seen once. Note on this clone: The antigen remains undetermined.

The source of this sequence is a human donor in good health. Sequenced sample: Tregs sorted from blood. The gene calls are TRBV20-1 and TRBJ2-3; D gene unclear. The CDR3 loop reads CSASHTDTQYF. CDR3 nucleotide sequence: TGCAGTGCTAGTCACACAGATACGCAGTATTTT.